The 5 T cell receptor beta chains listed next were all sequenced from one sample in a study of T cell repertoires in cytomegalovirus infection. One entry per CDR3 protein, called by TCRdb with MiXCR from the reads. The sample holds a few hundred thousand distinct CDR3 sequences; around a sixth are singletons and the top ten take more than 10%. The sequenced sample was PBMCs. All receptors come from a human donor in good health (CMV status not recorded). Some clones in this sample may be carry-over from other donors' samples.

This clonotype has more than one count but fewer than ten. CDR3 residues: CSARSPRGEQYF. CDR3 coding DNA: TGCAGTGCTAGGTCCCCCCGGGGGGAGCAGTACTTC. The genes are TRBV20-1 and TRBJ2-7; TRBD2 is a possible D gene (6 bases). The CDR3 runs to 12 residues. The germline V and J ends were trimmed by 3 bases and 7 bases, with 13 bases remaining between them. Germline V gives CDR1 DFQATT, CDR2 SNEGSKA (reference sequence).

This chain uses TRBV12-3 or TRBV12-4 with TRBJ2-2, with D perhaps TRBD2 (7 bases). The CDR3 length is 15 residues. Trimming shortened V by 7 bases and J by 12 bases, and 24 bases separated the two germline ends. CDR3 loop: CASNSPGGGPNKLFF. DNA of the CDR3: TGTGCCAGCAATTCCCCGGGCGGGGGCCCTAATAAGCTGTTTTTT.

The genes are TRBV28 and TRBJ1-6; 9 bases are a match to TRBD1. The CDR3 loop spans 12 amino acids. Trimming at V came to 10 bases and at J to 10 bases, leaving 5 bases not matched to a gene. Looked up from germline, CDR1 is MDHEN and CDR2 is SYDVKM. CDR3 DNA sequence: TGTGCCACCGGGACAGGGTTATCACCCCTCCACTTT. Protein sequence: CATGTGLSPLHF.

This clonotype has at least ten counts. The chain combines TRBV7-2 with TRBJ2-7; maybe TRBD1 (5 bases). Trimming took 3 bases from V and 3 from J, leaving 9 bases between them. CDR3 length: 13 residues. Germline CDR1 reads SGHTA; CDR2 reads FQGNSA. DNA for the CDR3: TGTGCCAGCAGCTTGGGGCAGAACTACGAGCAGTACTTC. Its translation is CASSLGQNYEQYF.

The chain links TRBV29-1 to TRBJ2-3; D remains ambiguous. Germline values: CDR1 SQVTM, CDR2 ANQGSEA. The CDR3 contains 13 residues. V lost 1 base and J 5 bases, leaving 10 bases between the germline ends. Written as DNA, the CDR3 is TGCAGCGTTGAAGGGCAAACCGGAGATACGCAGTATTTT. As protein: CSVEGQTGDTQYF.